Here is one T cell receptor beta chain with its context. Its target is unknown. The CDR3 is 16 residues long. Trimming pared 4 bases from V and 6 bases from J, leaving 16 bases between. Germline V lookup: CDR1 SEHNR, CDR2 FQNEAQ (reference sequence). The record originates from a study of T-cell memory formation after mild COVID-19. The TCR alpha and TCR beta cDNA libraries, bearing sample barcodes and UMIs, were generated by 5'RACE using constant-segment primers. From the 5' RACE reads, TCRdb called clonotypes with MiXCR, one entry per CDR3 protein. The sample contains 300,000 to 400,000 distinct CDR3 sequences, roughly an eighth of which appear only once. Findings and caveats of the study: Researchers found some responding clones in pre-infection memory, a sign that cross-reactive memory joined.

The TCR sequence derives from a man younger than 30 who had mild COVID-19 (a few samples of this study predate the infection). Cell type and time point are not known. The sample consisted of PBMCs or a T cell subset sorted from them (not recorded which). The genes are TRBV7-9 and TRBJ1-6; a weak D match, TRBD1 (6 bases). CDR3: CASSSSRGGGNSPLHF. The CDR3 DNA reads TGTGCCAGCAGCTCCAGCAGGGGAGGAGGTAATTCACCCCTCCACTTT.